This T cell receptor beta chain was captured in a study of T-cell reconstitution after alpha-beta-depleted transplantation in children. This clonotype has at least ten counts. TCRbeta library construction was performed incorporating unique molecular identifiers. In TCRdb, the PCR reads were re-called with MiXCR into one record per CDR3 protein. The data hold 600,000 or so distinct CDR3 sequences, with around 23% observed a single time. The CDR3 has 11 amino acids. The V and J ends lost 6 bases and 8 bases respectively, with 8 bases between them. Source: PBMCs, mostly from graft donor cells, taken 360 days after TCRalphabeta/CD19-depleted stem cell transplant. V is TRBV12-3 or TRBV12-4 and J is TRBJ2-1; D is undetermined. The clonotype was recovered from a boy younger than two who had a stem cell transplant for acute myeloid leukemia, so the T cells may come from the graft donor. The CDR3 spells CASRPSDEQFF. As DNA, the CDR3 is TGTGCCAGCAGACCTTCGGATGAGCAGTTCTTC.